A single T cell receptor (beta chain) is shown here with its context. The data were taken from a study of identical twins. Trimming removed 5 bases at V and 2 bases at J, with 17 bases between. This CDR3 is built from 16 residues. Germline lookup yields CDR1 SGHNT and CDR2 YENEEA. Each CDR3 protein gets one entry after TCRdb re-called the 5' RACE reads with MiXCR. Of hundreds of thousands of distinct CDR3 sequences detected, under 9% appear once; the ten largest clones hold over 2%. This same sample was also taken into another study, of yellow fever vaccine responses in identical twins.

The clonotype comes from a woman under 30 in good health. The chain combines TRBV11-3 with TRBJ2-3; possibly TRBD2 for D (6 bases). The sample was memory (CD45RO+) T cells sorted from blood. The CDR3 DNA is TGTGCCAGCAGCAACAGCGGGTGGTCGTCCACAGATACGCAGTATTTT. Its translation: CASSNSGWSSTDTQYF.